This record covers a single T cell receptor beta chain. In the original analysis: Amplifying reference gene primers gave estimates of nucleated cell counts. The data were produced by immunoSEQ multiplex PCR, yet TCRdb's version contains in-frame clones alone and is incomplete. V, J and clone size were drawn from that table, and D and trimming were deduced from the DNA. Of roughly 340,000 clones in the sample, about 90% were seen once. The data were taken from a study of blood T cell repertoires in COVID-19. Across the study: Donors in the United States, Italy and Spain gave samples during acute or convalescent COVID-19.

The receptor was isolated from a woman aged 25-40 years with COVID-19, enrolled during active disease. Sequenced sample: peripheral blood.

CDR3 nucleotide sequence: TGTGCCAGCAGCGTAGGGTTGGGCTGGATGACAGATACGCAGTATTTT. Translating gives CASSVGLGWMTDTQYF. The chain employs TRBV9 and TRBJ2-3; D not resolved. CDR1 and CDR2 (germline): SGDLS, YYNGEE. V lost 0 bases and J 3 bases, leaving 14 bases between the germline ends. This CDR3 contains 16 residues.